This is a list of T cell receptor beta chains from one sample in a study of OX40 agonist ivuxolimab in advanced cancers. The data were produced by immunoSEQ multiplex PCR, yet TCRdb's version contains in-frame clones alone and is incomplete. Altogether nearly 25,000 clones are present, roughly three quarters being singletons, with the ten largest covering roughly 13%. Sequencing used CD4+ or CD8+ T cells sorted from blood, obtained in a trial of the OX40 agonist ivuxolimab. These receptors all stem from an adult with an advanced solid tumor such as melanoma, head and neck, liver or kidney cancer. The CDR3 runs from the conserved cysteine through the conserved F or W. The D gene is left open where the match is weak. Some rows mark clone size as missing; the rest say once, few, many or name a class of expanded clone.

TRBV6-5	TRBJ2-7	.	.	CASSEGLSYEQYF	TGTGCCAGCAGTGAAGGGCTCTCCTACGAGCAGTACTTC
TRBV4-1	TRBJ1-5	.	.	CASSQDSGQFFQPQHF	TGCGCCAGCAGCCAAGACTCTGGACAGTTCTTTCAGCCCCAGCATTTT
TRBV7-9	TRBJ2-3	.	few	CASSLYVGAQDTQYF	TGTGCCAGCAGCTTATACGTGGGGGCGCAGGATACGCAGTATTTT
TRBV6-1	TRBJ1-3	.	once	CASRLDSNSGNTIYF	TGTGCCAGCAGGCTTGACAGCAACTCTGGAAACACCATATATTTT
TRBV4-1	TRBJ2-4	.	.	CASSQEVVAKNIQYF	TGCGCCAGCAGCCAAGAAGTGGTAGCCAAAAACATTCAGTACTTC
TRBV6-5	TRBJ1-2	.	.	CASSSTGINYGYTF	TGTGCCAGCAGCTCAACAGGGATAAACTATGGCTACACCTTC
TRBV7-8	TRBJ1-5	.	.	CASSYRDTNQPQHF	TGTGCCAGCAGCTACCGGGACACCAATCAGCCCCAGCATTTT
TRBV13	TRBJ1-5	TRBD1	.	CASSLSRGTGGSYSNQPQHF	TGTGCCAGCAGCTTATCTCGAGGGACAGGGGGCTCTTATAGCAATCAGCCCCAGCATTTT
TRBV5-1	TRBJ2-7	TRBD1	few	CASRRTGDYEQYF	TGCGCCAGCCGCAGGACAGGCGACTACGAGCAGTACTTC
TRBV15	TRBJ1-6	.	.	CATSRDRGGRSPLHF	TGTGCCACCAGCAGAGATCGGGGGGGTCGTTCACCCCTCCACTTT
TRBV10-3	TRBJ1-1	.	.	CAISEGWRAENTEAFF	TGTGCCATCAGTGAGGGGTGGAGGGCGGAGAACACTGAAGCTTTCTTT
TRBV28	TRBJ2-1	TRBD2	.	CASRAWRGSYNEQFF	TGTGCCAGCAGGGCCTGGCGGGGGAGCTACAATGAGCAGTTCTTC
TRBV18	TRBJ1-6	.	few	CASSPLRQDSPLHF	TGTGCCAGCTCACCACTTCGGCAGGATTCACCCCTCCACTTT
TRBV7-9	TRBJ2-7	.	.	CASMTGDIPYEQYF	TGTGCCAGCATGACCGGGGACATTCCCTACGAGCAGTACTTC
TRBV19	TRBJ2-1	.	.	CASSIQVYNEQFF	TGTGCCAGTAGTATCCAAGTTTACAATGAGCAGTTCTTC
TRBV29-1	TRBJ1-4	TRBD1	.	CSARTGEQNEKLFF	TGCAGCGCTAGAACAGGGGAGCAAAATGAAAAACTGTTTTTT
TRBV5-1	TRBJ2-7	TRBD1	few	CASSPRDRVEQYF	TGCGCCAGCAGCCCACGGGACAGGGTCGAGCAGTACTTC
TRBV30	TRBJ1-5	TRBD1	few	CAWTGGMDQPQHF	TGTGCCTGGACAGGGGGAATGGATCAGCCCCAGCATTTT
TRBV5-8	TRBJ2-5	TRBD2	.	CASSSTSGETQYF	TGTGCCAGCAGCTCGACTAGCGGGGAGACCCAGTACTTC
TRBV7-2	TRBJ1-5	.	.	CASSLMGAQPQHF	TGTGCCAGCAGCTTAATGGGGGCCCAGCCCCAGCATTTT
TRBV7-3	TRBJ1-4	.	.	CASSLVEGEHSNEKLFF	TGTGCCAGCAGCTTAGTGGAGGGGGAACACAGTAATGAAAAACTGTTTTTT
TRBV6-1	TRBJ1-6	TRBD1	few	CASSPYGQGDSPLHF	TGTGCCAGCAGCCCCTACGGACAGGGGGACTCACCCCTCCACTTT
TRBV2	TRBJ1-1	.	once	CASSAEGGTEAFF	TGTGCCAGCAGTGCCGAGGGGGGGACTGAAGCTTTCTTT
TRBV5-1	TRBJ2-3	.	.	CASSLKGGAYTDTQYF	TGCGCCAGCAGCTTGAAGGGTGGGGCTTACACAGATACGCAGTATTTT
TRBV18	TRBJ2-7	.	.	CASSLGGRDRYEQYF	TGTGCCAGCTCACTCGGGGGGAGGGACAGATACGAGCAGTACTTC